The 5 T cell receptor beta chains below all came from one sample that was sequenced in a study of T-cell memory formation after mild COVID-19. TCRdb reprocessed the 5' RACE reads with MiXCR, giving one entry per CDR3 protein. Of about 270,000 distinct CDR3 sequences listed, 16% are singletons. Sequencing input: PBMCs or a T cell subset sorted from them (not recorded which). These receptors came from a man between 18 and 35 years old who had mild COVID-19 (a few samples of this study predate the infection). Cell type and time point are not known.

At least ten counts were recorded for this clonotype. CDR3 in DNA: TGTGCCAGCAGTGACGAGGGGGGGGCCGCAGATACGCAGTATTTT. It encodes CASSDEGGAADTQYF. V is TRBV6-4 and J is TRBJ2-3, with a tentative D call TRBD2 (7 bases). The germline V gene has CDR1 MRHNA and CDR2 SNTAGT. The V gene lost 2 bases and the J gene lost 4 bases, with 13 bases spanning the gap. This CDR3 is 15 amino acids long.

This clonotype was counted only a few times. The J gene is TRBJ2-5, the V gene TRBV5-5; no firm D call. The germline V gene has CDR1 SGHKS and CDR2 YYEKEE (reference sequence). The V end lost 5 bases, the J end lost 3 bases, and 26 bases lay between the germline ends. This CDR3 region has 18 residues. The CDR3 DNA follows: TGTGCCAGCAGTCCTCTAGGGTTTACACCGCGGCTAAAAGAGACCCAGTACTTC. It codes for CASSPLGFTPRLKETQYF.

The DNA for the CDR3 is TGTGCCAGCAGTTCGGCAAATTTCGGGAATCAGCCCCAGCATTTT. Protein: CASSSANFGNQPQHF. The chain links TRBV6-5 to TRBJ1-5; D unresolved. The CDR3 is 15 residues long. Germline loops: CDR1 MNHEY, CDR2 SVGAGI. Trimming removed 4 bases from V and 4 bases from J, with 14 bases in between.

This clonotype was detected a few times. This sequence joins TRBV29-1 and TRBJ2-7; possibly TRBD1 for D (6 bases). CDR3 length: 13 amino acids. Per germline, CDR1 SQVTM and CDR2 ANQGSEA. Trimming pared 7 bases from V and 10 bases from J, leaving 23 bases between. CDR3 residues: CSGGGSEGQGQYF. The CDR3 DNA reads TGCAGCGGTGGGGGCTCTGAGGGGCAGGGCCAGTACTTC.

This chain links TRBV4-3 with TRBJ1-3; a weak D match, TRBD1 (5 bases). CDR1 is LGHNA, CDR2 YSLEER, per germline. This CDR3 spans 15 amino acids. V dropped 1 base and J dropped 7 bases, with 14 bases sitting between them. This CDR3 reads CASSQVLGRANTIYF. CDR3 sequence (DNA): TGCGCCAGCAGCCAAGTCTTGGGCAGGGCTAACACCATATATTTT.